Shown below are 24 T cell receptor beta chains from a single sample sequenced in a study of shared clonotypes between healthy human individuals. Repertoires were generated with immunoSEQ multiplex PCR, while TCRdb's copy carries only in-frame clones and drops some. The sample holds 550,000 to 750,000 clones, about 90% seen once. Terminally differentiated effector memory CD45RA+ cells were excluded by CCR7 positive selection of CD45RO-negative cells. Source material: naive CD8+ T cells sorted from blood. These receptors came from a young man in good health.

This clone has a single count. This chain links TRBV27 with TRBJ2-1; the D gene could be TRBD1 or TRBD2 (6 bases each). The CDR3 is 15 residues long. Trimming removed 5 bases at V and 4 bases at J, with 15 bases between. Germline-derived CDR1 and CDR2 are MNHEY and SMNVEV (reference sequence). The DNA of the CDR3 is TGTGCCAGCAGTCGGACAGACGGGGGATACAATGAGCAGTTCTTC. Protein: CASSRTDGGYNEQFF.

The rearrangement uses TRBV10-3 and TRBJ2-7, with 8 bases identical to TRBD2. This CDR3 has 14 residues. V lost 2 bases and J lost 2; bases outside the gene matches: 2. Germline V CDR1 and CDR2: ENHRY, SYGVKD. The CDR3 nucleotides read TGTGCCATCAGTGAGCGGGGGGGAGCCTACGAGCAGTACTTC. Translating it yields CAISERGGAYEQYF.

The chain has TRBV6-6 and TRBJ2-4, with no clear D. This CDR3 is 16 amino acids long. CDR1 MNHNY and CDR2 SVGAGI come from the germline V gene (reference sequence). The V gene lost 6 bases and the J gene lost 6 bases, with 21 bases spanning the gap. The CDR3 DNA reads TGTGCCAGCAGCCCATCTGTCGCCCCATCTTTAAACATTCAGTACTTC. It yields the protein CASSPSVAPSLNIQYF.

The V gene is TRBV29-1, the J gene TRBJ1-1; TRBD1 matches 7 bases. Per germline, CDR1 SQVTM and CDR2 ANQGSEA. The ends lost 7 bases at V and 3 bases at J; junction bases unmatched: 17. The CDR3 consists of 16 residues. CDR3 DNA sequence: TGCAGCGCCGACGGGGACAGCCCCCAAATAGACACTGAAGCTTTCTTT. Its translation: CSADGDSPQIDTEAFF.

The J gene is TRBJ1-2, the V gene TRBV4-3, with 11 bases fitting TRBD1. The V gene end was trimmed by 0 bases and the J gene end by 6 bases; junction bases not matched to a gene: 9. This CDR3 is built from 17 residues. Germline V gives CDR1 LGHNA, CDR2 YSLEER. The CDR3 reads CASSQDGGGQGVHGYTF. The CDR3 DNA reads as TGCGCCAGCAGCCAAGATGGCGGGGGACAGGGGGTTCATGGCTACACCTTC.

CDR3 coding DNA: TGTGCCAGCAGCCAGACTAGCGTGAACACCGGGGAGCTGTTTTTT. It encodes CASSQTSVNTGELFF. The chain couples TRBV7-3 to TRBJ2-2, with TRBD2 matching over 8 bases. The CDR3 consists of 15 residues. Germline loops: CDR1 SGHTA, CDR2 FQGTGA. J was trimmed by 1 base and V by 5 bases; bases with no gene match: 3.

The rearrangement links TRBV5-6 to TRBJ1-2; D gene uncertain. Trimming stripped 5 bases from V and 7 bases from J, with 15 bases between. Germline V gene sequence: CDR1 SGHDT, CDR2 YYEEEE. CDR3 length: 13 amino acids. The CDR3 spells CASSKPLDRGYTF. CDR3 DNA: TGTGCCAGCAGTAAGCCGTTAGATCGTGGCTACACCTTC.

J is TRBJ2-7 and V is TRBV11-2, with D possibly matching TRBD2 (5 bases). CDR1 is SGHAT and CDR2 is FQNNGV in the germline V gene. The germline V and J ends were trimmed by 5 bases and 3 bases, with 17 bases remaining between them. This CDR3 region has 15 residues. The CDR3 DNA is TGTGCCAGCAGCCCACGGGATGTCGTGCTCTACGAGCAGTACTTC. Its protein product is CASSPRDVVLYEQYF.

The chain joins TRBV13 to TRBJ2-1; 8 positions match TRBD2. V shed 1 base and J 4 bases; nucleotides not matched to a gene: 12. The CDR3 runs 18 residues. From germline, CDR1 is PRHDT and CDR2 FYEKMQ (reference sequence). CDR3 protein: CASSLVGTSGWDYNEQFF. The CDR3 coding sequence is TGTGCCAGCAGCTTAGTTGGCACTAGCGGTTGGGATTACAATGAGCAGTTCTTC.

This chain joins TRBV29-1 and TRBJ2-5, with TRBD2 identical over 10 bases. This CDR3 comprises 14 residues. Germline CDR1 reads SQVTM; CDR2 reads ANQGSEA. Trimming at V came to 4 bases and at J to 4 bases, leaving 6 bases not matched to a gene. The CDR3 DNA is TGCAGCGTTGCTAGCGGGAGAGGGTTAGAGACCCAGTACTTC. As protein: CSVASGRGLETQYF.

The gene calls are TRBV4-3 and TRBJ1-5; D remains unclear. The CDR3 is 13 amino acids. CDR1 is LGHNA and CDR2 is YSLEER in the germline V gene. V gave up 2 bases and J gave up 5 bases, with 7 bases separating them. The chain's CDR3 is CASSQYNDQPQHF. As DNA, the CDR3 is TGCGCCAGCAGCCAATACAACGATCAGCCCCAGCATTTT.

The CDR3: CASSGVFAEAFF. As DNA, the CDR3 is TGTGCCAGCAGCGGGGTTTTCGCTGAAGCTTTCTTT. The chain carries TRBV9 and TRBJ1-1; D gene ambiguous. V was shortened by 3 bases and J by 6 bases, with 9 bases between the two germline ends. Germline CDR1 is SGDLS and CDR2 is YYNGEE. The CDR3 has 12 residues.

The genes are TRBV14 and TRBJ1-3; D is ambiguous. This CDR3 comprises 14 residues. Trimming removed 4 bases from V and 8 bases from J, with 15 bases in between. From germline, CDR1 is SGHDN and CDR2 FVKESK. The CDR3 DNA is TGTGCCAGCAGCCGGTCGACACCCGGGGACACCATATATTTT. Protein sequence: CASSRSTPGDTIYF.

V is TRBV28 and J is TRBJ2-1, with 7 bases matching TRBD2. Per germline, CDR1 MDHEN and CDR2 SYDVKM. The trim removed 3 bases at V and 15 bases at J, leaving 20 bases unmatched. The CDR3 runs 16 residues. CDR3 coding DNA: TGTGCCAGCAGTTTCTCGGCGGGTTGGCGGGAGAATAGAAGGTTCTTC. It is translated as CASSFSAGWRENRRFF.

The V gene is TRBV15, the J gene TRBJ2-3; TRBD2 is a possible D gene (5 bases). V lost 4 bases to trimming and J lost 0 bases, with 14 bases between them. Germline V gene sequence: CDR1 LNHNV, CDR2 YYDKDF (reference sequence). This CDR3 comprises 16 residues. CDR3 region: CATSKNRGSSTDTQYF. CDR3 bases: TGTGCCACCAGCAAAAATCGCGGGTCTAGCACAGATACGCAGTATTTT.

Written as DNA, the CDR3 is TGCGCCAGCAGCCCCCCCCCGGGAGATACTTACGAGCAGTACTTC. Its translation: CASSPPPGDTYEQYF. The chain carries TRBV5-1 and TRBJ2-7; D possibly corresponds to TRBD2 (6 bases). Germline V gene sequence: CDR1 SGHRS, CDR2 YFSETQ. The V end was cut by 4 bases, the J end by 4 bases, with 18 bases between. The CDR3 has 15 residues.

V and J are TRBV6-5 and TRBJ1-2; 7 nucleotides line up with TRBD1. V gave up 2 bases and J gave up 4 bases; unmatched junction bases: 10. The CDR3 length is 16 residues. CDR1 and CDR2 (germline): MNHEY, SVGAGI. The CDR3 loop reads CASSYTDPGQIYGYTF. In nucleotides, the CDR3 is TGTGCCAGCAGTTACACGGACCCGGGACAGATCTATGGCTACACCTTC.

This clone was found a few times. Other DNA sequences in the sample encode the same CDR3. The chain couples TRBV27 to TRBJ2-6; D ambiguous. Trimming left V 7 bases short and J 0 bases short, with 10 bases between. The CDR3 has 15 amino acids. Germline V CDR1 and CDR2: MNHEY, SMNVEV (reference sequence). The CDR3 DNA reads TGTGCCAGCACCTTCGGCAGCTCTGGGGCCAACGTCCTGACTTTC. It is translated as CASTFGSSGANVLTF.

The rearrangement uses TRBV11-3 and TRBJ2-1, with D perhaps TRBD2 (5 bases). V lost 5 bases and J 0 bases, leaving 14 bases between the germline ends. The germline CDR1 and CDR2 sequences are SGHNT and YENEEA. CDR3 length equals 16 residues. The CDR3 region is CASSGSRASSYNEQFF. CDR3 in DNA: TGTGCCAGCAGCGGGAGCCGGGCCTCCTCCTACAATGAGCAGTTCTTC. Combining the CDR3 with reference TRBV11-3 and TRBJ2-1 gives the whole variable domain EAGVVQSPRYKIIEKKQPVAFWCNPISGHNTLYWYLQNLGQGPELLIRYENEEAVDDSQLPKDRFSAERLKGVDSTLKIQPAELGDSAVYLCASSGSRASSYNEQFFGPGTRLTVL.

In regard to this clone: In the same sample, other DNA sequences code for this CDR3. This sequence joins TRBV7-9 and TRBJ2-7; D remains ambiguous. Germline V gene sequence: CDR1 SEHNR, CDR2 FQNEAQ (reference sequence). V lost 8 bases and J lost 0, with 8 bases in between. The CDR3 length is 12 residues. The chain's CDR3 is CASRASSYEQYF. In DNA form, the CDR3 reads TGTGCCAGCCGGGCCAGCTCCTACGAGCAGTACTTC.

V usage is TRBV28 and J usage is TRBJ2-7; weak D call: TRBD1 (5 bases). The CDR3 is 14 residues long. Germline CDR1 reads MDHEN; CDR2 reads SYDVKM. Trimming removed 3 bases from V and 5 bases from J, with 14 bases in between. The CDR3 DNA reads as TGTGCCAGCAGTTTTCATTCGAGCAGGGACGAGCAGTACTTC. Amino acids: CASSFHSSRDEQYF.

J is TRBJ2-3 and V is TRBV6-5; D is uncertain. CDR3 length: 14 residues. V gave up 4 bases and J gave up 4 bases, with 12 bases separating them. Germline V gene sequence: CDR1 MNHEY, CDR2 SVGAGI. The CDR3 DNA is TGTGCCAGCAGTTTTCGGAATATCGCAGATACGCAGTATTTT. This gives the protein CASSFRNIADTQYF.

V and J are TRBV7-9 and TRBJ2-3; the match to TRBD1 covers 8 bases. Trimming removed 5 bases from V and 4 bases from J; junction bases left unmatched: 8. The length of the CDR3 is 15 residues. Germline V CDR1 and CDR2: SEHNR, FQNEAQ (reference sequence). DNA of the CDR3: TGTGCCAGCAGCGAAGTCGACAGGGGCGCAGATACGCAGTATTTT. Translated, it gives CASSEVDRGADTQYF.

This rearrangement joins TRBV21-1 to TRBJ2-7; the tabulated D call, TRBD1, remains unverified against the DNA. TRBV21-1 is termed a pseudogene. There are 14 residues in the CDR3. The CDR3 DNA sequence: TGTGCCAGCAGCCCCAGGGACAGGGTCCACGAGCAGTACTTC. Protein sequence: CASSPRDRVHEQYF.